This passage covers 25 T cell receptor beta chains from one sample sequenced in a study of shared clonotypes between healthy human individuals. Method: immunoSEQ multiplex PCR; TCRdb's copy keeps in-frame clones and lacks some. Of approximately 650,000 clones in the sample, around 95% were seen once. It was CD45RO-negative cells, positively selected for CCR7, that made up naive CD8 cells, with terminally differentiated effector memory CD45RA+ cells excluded. The specimen was naive CD8+ T cells sorted from blood. Source of these receptors: a woman aged 25-40 years in good health.

This sequence joins TRBV30 and TRBJ2-5; the D is unclear. The J call is uncertain, as TRBJ2-7 better fits the DNA end. There are 12 residues in the CDR3. CDR1 and CDR2 from the germline V gene are GTSNPN and SVGIG (reference sequence). The CDR3 DNA reads TGTGCCTGGAGTGTACTTGTTTCCGAGCAGTACTTC. Residues: CAWSVLVSEQYF.

This rearrangement joins TRBV25-1 to TRBJ1-2; D is possibly TRBD1 (6 bases). The CDR3 contains 14 residues. Germline loops: CDR1 MGHDK, CDR2 SYGVNS. Trimming pared 1 base from V and 6 bases from J, leaving 12 bases between. Here the CDR3 reads CASSEWAGADGYTF. CDR3 bases: TGTGCCAGCAGTGAATGGGCAGGGGCAGATGGCTACACCTTC.

The chain uses TRBV2 and TRBJ1-1; D call uncertain. This CDR3 contains 12 residues. Germline loops: CDR1 SNHLY, CDR2 FYNNEI. V lost 2 bases to trimming and J lost 7 bases, with 8 bases between them. The CDR3 sequence: CASSETAYEAFF. CDR3 bases: TGTGCCAGCAGTGAAACGGCCTATGAAGCTTTCTTT.

The J gene is TRBJ1-5, the V gene TRBV15, with D unresolved. V shed 5 bases and J shed 0 bases, with 20 bases lying between them. CDR1 and CDR2 from the germline V gene are LNHNV and YYDKDF (reference sequence). The CDR3 runs to 18 residues. CDR3 nucleotides: TGTGCCACCAGCCCTTCCGGAGGGAAAATAGTTAGCAATCAGCCCCAGCATTTT. It is translated as CATSPSGGKIVSNQPQHF.

The chain links TRBV11-2 to TRBJ2-7; the D gene is possibly TRBD2 (6 bases). CDR3 size: 14 residues. V dropped 3 bases and J dropped 2 bases, with 11 bases sitting between them. CDR1 is SGHAT and CDR2 is FQNNGV in the germline V gene. The CDR3 DNA is TGTGCCAGCAGCTTGGGGGGATGGACCTACGAGCAGTACTTC. Amino acids: CASSLGGWTYEQYF.

The chain couples TRBV19 to TRBJ2-1, with 10 positions matching TRBD2. With 6 bases clipped from V and 4 bases from J, the junction kept 6 bases outside the gene matches. This CDR3 contains 15 residues. The germline gives CDR1 LNHDA, CDR2 SQIVND (reference sequence). The CDR3 bases are TGTGCCAGTAGCCCCTCTAGCGGGGGTTACAATGAGCAGTTCTTC. Protein product: CASSPSSGGYNEQFF.

The chain employs TRBV7-8 and TRBJ2-7, with TRBD2 identical over 10 bases. Trimming took 3 bases from V and 0 from J; bases not matched to a gene: 8. In germline, CDR1 is SGHVS, CDR2 FQNEAQ. The CDR3 runs 17 residues. CDR3 nucleotide sequence: TGTGCCAGCAGCTTGGGGGGCTCTAGCGGGAGCTCCTACGAGCAGTACTTC. This codes for CASSLGGSSGSSYEQYF.

This clone was counted once. An end of the junction differs from the germline gene, which may be a read error. The chain combines TRBV13 with TRBJ2-1; TRBD1 is a possible D gene (6 bases). CDR1 PRHDT and CDR2 FYEKMQ come from the germline V gene (reference sequence). This CDR3 comprises 14 residues. CDR3 DNA: TGTGCCAGCAGTTTAGGAGGACAGTCCAATGAGCAGTTCTTC. It encodes CASSLGGQSNEQFF.

The V gene is TRBV7-3, the J gene TRBJ1-1; D gene unclear. This CDR3 has 13 amino acids. The V end was cut by 2 bases, the J end by 1 base, with 5 bases between. Germline assignment: CDR1 SGHTA and CDR2 FQGTGA. As DNA, the CDR3 is TGTGCCAGCAGCTTATCGGGGAACACTGAAGCTTTCTTT. This codes for CASSLSGNTEAFF.

V usage is TRBV5-4 and J usage is TRBJ2-5, with 8 positions matching TRBD2. Germline V CDR1 and CDR2: SGHNT, YYREEE (reference sequence). J lost 11 bases, V lost 10 bases, and 16 bases had no gene match. CDR3 length: 13 amino acids. CDR3 region: CAVTGTRAREQYF. The CDR3 coding sequence is TGTGCCGTTACCGGGACTAGAGCTCGTGAGCAGTACTTC.

The chain recombines TRBV9 with TRBJ2-2; tentative D call: TRBD2 (6 bases). The CDR3 runs to 16 residues. Trimming removed 0 bases at V and 1 base at J, with 10 bases between. Germline V gene lookup returns CDR1 SGDLS and CDR2 YYNGEE. CDR3 in DNA: TGTGCCAGCAGCGTAGATGGGGGGATGAACACCGGGGAGCTGTTTTTT. Its translation is CASSVDGGMNTGELFF.

The genes are TRBV18 and TRBJ1-2; D unresolved. Germline V CDR1 and CDR2: KGHSH, LQKENI. The CDR3 spans 14 residues. Trimming took off 4 bases at V and 2 bases at J, with 11 bases between the two ends. The CDR3 nucleotides read TGTGCCAGCTCACGCCCTCGGAACAACTATGGCTACACCTTC. Protein product: CASSRPRNNYGYTF.

This clone occurred once. DNA of the CDR3: TGTGCCAGCAGTTTCCCTGGGACAGGGCAGTTCTTC. Encoded protein: CASSFPGTGQFF. The chain uses TRBV27 and TRBJ2-1; TRBD1 agrees at 8 bases. The CDR3 length is 12 residues. After removal of 3 bases from V and 12 bases from J, the junction contained 4 bases not matched to a gene. Germline lookup yields CDR1 MNHEY and CDR2 SMNVEV (reference sequence).

The V gene is TRBV19, the J gene TRBJ2-2, with D possibly matching TRBD1 (6 bases). Germline CDR1 and CDR2: LNHDA and SQIVND (reference sequence). The CDR3 consists of 14 residues. The V and J ends lost 4 bases and 5 bases respectively, with 11 bases between them. The CDR3 DNA sequence: TGTGCCAGTAGTACAATACAGGGAACCGGGGAGCTGTTTTTT. Translating it yields CASSTIQGTGELFF.

This sequence joins TRBV28 and TRBJ2-3, with D unclear. The germline V gene encodes CDR1 MDHEN and CDR2 SYDVKM. CDR3 size: 13 residues. Trimming took 3 bases from V and 3 from J, leaving 7 bases between them. The CDR3 is CASSLPRTDTQYF. The CDR3 DNA sequence: TGTGCCAGCAGTTTGCCCCGGACAGATACGCAGTATTTT.

The chain is built from TRBV27 and TRBJ1-1; 9 bases map to TRBD1. CDR1 MNHEY and CDR2 SMNVEV come from the germline V gene (reference sequence). V shed 5 bases, J shed 3 bases, and the junction held 4 bases outside the gene matches. CDR3 length equals 14 residues. The CDR3 spells CASSVRQGDTEAFF. The CDR3 DNA reads as TGTGCCAGCAGTGTGAGACAGGGGGACACTGAAGCTTTCTTT.

The V and J genes are TRBV6-5 and TRBJ2-7; 11 bases line up with TRBD2. The J segment lost 6 bases and the V segment lost 6 bases, leaving 7 bases of the junction unmatched. This CDR3 has 14 residues. Germline V CDR1 and CDR2: MNHEY, SVGAGI. This CDR3 reads CASRNTSGGLEQYF. CDR3 in DNA: TGTGCCAGCAGAAATACTAGCGGGGGACTCGAGCAGTACTTC.

The chain is built from TRBV28 and TRBJ2-1, with TRBD1 matching 7 bases. This CDR3 has 15 residues. Germline CDR1 reads MDHEN; CDR2 reads SYDVKM. Unmatched junction bases numbered 11, after V lost 5 bases and J lost 7 bases. CDR3 amino acids: CASSTKGQWGNEQFF. The CDR3 DNA reads as TGTGCCAGCAGTACAAAGGGACAGTGGGGGAATGAGCAGTTCTTC.

The genes are TRBV28 and TRBJ1-3, with 9 bases matching TRBD1. The junction had 24 bases not matched to a gene; V was cut back by 6 bases and J by 0 bases. Germline V CDR1 and CDR2: MDHEN, SYDVKM. This CDR3 is built from 22 residues. The CDR3 protein is CASSQTATGTGNPALSGNTIYF. CDR3 coding DNA: TGTGCCAGCAGCCAAACCGCCACCGGGACAGGGAATCCCGCTCTCTCTGGAAACACCATATATTTT.

This chain connects TRBV4-1 to TRBJ2-7; D is unclear. Germline lookup yields CDR1 MGHRA and CDR2 YSYEKL. V lost 4 bases and J 3 bases, leaving 16 bases between the germline ends. The CDR3 runs to 15 residues. The CDR3 bases are TGCGCCAGCAGCCCCTCTAAATCACGCGGCTACGAGCAGTACTTC. It yields the protein CASSPSKSRGYEQYF.

The chain links TRBV28 to TRBJ2-5; the match to TRBD1 covers 7 bases. Germline loops: CDR1 MDHEN, CDR2 SYDVKM. The CDR3 sequence is 14 residues long. V trimming: 4 bases; J trimming: 2 bases; junction bases outside the gene matches: 4. The CDR3 region has the DNA TGTGCCAGCAGTTATATCAGGGGGCAAGAGACCCAGTACTTC. As protein: CASSYIRGQETQYF.

The rearrangement joins TRBV6-5 to TRBJ1-2; D is possibly TRBD1 (5 bases). Trimming took 0 bases from V and 7 from J, leaving 12 bases between them. The CDR3 is 14 residues long. Germline V gives CDR1 MNHEY, CDR2 SVGAGI. The CDR3 DNA follows: TGTGCCAGCAGTTACTCTGAGGGGCTTGGTGGCTACACCTTC. Protein sequence: CASSYSEGLGGYTF.

The CDR3 is CASSLVAGPYEQYF. In DNA, the CDR3 is TGTGCCAGCAGTTTGGTGGCAGGCCCCTACGAGCAGTACTTC. The V call is TRBV27, the J call TRBJ2-7; D unresolved. The germline CDR1 and CDR2 sequences are MNHEY and SMNVEV (reference sequence). Trimming left V 3 bases short and J 2 bases short, with 11 bases between. The CDR3 has 14 residues.

The CDR3 spells CASSPRTANTEAFF. CDR3 bases: TGTGCCAGCAGCCCGAGGACAGCGAACACTGAAGCTTTCTTT. The chain is built from TRBV11-2 and TRBJ1-1; tentative D call: TRBD1 (6 bases). CDR3 length: 14 amino acids. Germline CDR1 SGHAT, CDR2 FQNNGV. Between the trimmed V and J ends, which lost 5 bases and 1 base, there was a span of 11 bases. Supplemented by reference TRBV11-2 and TRBJ1-1, the full variable domain reads EAGVAQSPRYKIIEKRQSVAFWCNPISGHATLYWYQQILGQGPKLLIQFQNNGVVDDSQLPKDRFSAERLKGVDSTLKIQPAKLEDSAVYLCASSPRTANTEAFFGQGTRLTVV.

The chain employs TRBV30 and TRBJ2-1; D is uncertain. The ends were cut back, 3 bases at V and 9 bases at J, with 6 bases in the middle. The CDR3 extends over 10 amino acids. The germline gives CDR1 GTSNPN, CDR2 SVGIG (reference sequence). The DNA for the CDR3 is TGTGCCTGGAGAAGGACTGAGCAGTTCTTC. Protein: CAWRRTEQFF.